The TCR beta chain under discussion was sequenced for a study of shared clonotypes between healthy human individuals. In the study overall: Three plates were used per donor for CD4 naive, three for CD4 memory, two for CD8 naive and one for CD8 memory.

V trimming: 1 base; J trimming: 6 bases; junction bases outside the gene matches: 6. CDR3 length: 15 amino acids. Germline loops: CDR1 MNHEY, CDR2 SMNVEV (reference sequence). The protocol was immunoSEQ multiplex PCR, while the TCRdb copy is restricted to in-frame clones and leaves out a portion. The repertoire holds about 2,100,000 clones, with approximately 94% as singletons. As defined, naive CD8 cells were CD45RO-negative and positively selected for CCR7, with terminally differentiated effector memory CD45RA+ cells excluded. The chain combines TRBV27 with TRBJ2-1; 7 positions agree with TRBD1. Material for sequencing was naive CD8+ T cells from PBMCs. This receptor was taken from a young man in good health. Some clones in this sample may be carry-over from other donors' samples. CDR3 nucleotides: TGTGCCAGCAGTTTATTTCTACAGGGGAGCAATGAGCAGTTCTTC. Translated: CASSLFLQGSNEQFF.